This TCR beta chain emerged from a study of cytomegalovirus exposure and HLA in healthy donors. This clone was observed a few times. The antigen is unknown. Study-level findings and limits: A link between a missense DCLRE1C variant and TCR beta V- and J-gene trimming emerged from a later analysis.

It was with 60 Vbeta and 13 Jbeta primers that the PCR ran. TCRdb's copy holds only in-frame clones and misses some; the assay was immunoSEQ multiplex PCR. The sample gives about 180,000 clones, roughly 82% of which show up once; approximately 1.5% is in the top ten. This CDR3 has 16 residues. Per germline, CDR1 SGHRS and CDR2 YFSETQ. J was trimmed by 5 bases and V by 2 bases; bases with no gene match: 13. Sequencing was done on a sample of PBMCs. V and J are TRBV5-1 and TRBJ2-7, with TRBD1 identical over 7 bases. This clonotype originated in a man aged 40-49 years in good health and CMV-seronegative. Here the CDR3 reads CASSLILGTAFNEQYF. CDR3 sequence (DNA): TGCGCCAGCAGCTTAATTCTCGGGACAGCTTTCAACGAGCAGTACTTC. The variable domain in full, completed from reference TRBV5-1 and TRBJ2-7, reads KAGVTQTPRYLIKTRGQQVTLSCSPISGHRSVSWYQQTPGQGLQFLFEYFSETQRNKGNFPGRFSGRQFSNSRSEMNVSTLELGDSALYLCASSLILGTAFNEQYFGPGTRLTVT.